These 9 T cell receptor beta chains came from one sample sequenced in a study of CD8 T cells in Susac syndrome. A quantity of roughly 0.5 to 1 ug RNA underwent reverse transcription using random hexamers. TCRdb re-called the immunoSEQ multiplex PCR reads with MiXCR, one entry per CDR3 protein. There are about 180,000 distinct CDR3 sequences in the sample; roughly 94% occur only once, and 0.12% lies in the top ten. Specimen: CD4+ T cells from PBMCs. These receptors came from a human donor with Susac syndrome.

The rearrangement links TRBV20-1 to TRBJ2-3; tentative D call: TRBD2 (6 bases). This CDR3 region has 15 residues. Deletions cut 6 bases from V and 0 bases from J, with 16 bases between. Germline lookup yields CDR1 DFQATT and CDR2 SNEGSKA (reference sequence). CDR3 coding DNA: TGCAGTGCGAGTGGGACTCTATTTAGCACAGATACGCAGTATTTT. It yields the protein CSASGTLFSTDTQYF.

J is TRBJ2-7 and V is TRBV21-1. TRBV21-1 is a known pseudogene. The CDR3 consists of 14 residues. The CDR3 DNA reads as TGTGCCAGCAGCAGGGGTGTCTGGGCCTACGAGCAGTACTTC. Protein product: CASSRGVWAYEQYF.

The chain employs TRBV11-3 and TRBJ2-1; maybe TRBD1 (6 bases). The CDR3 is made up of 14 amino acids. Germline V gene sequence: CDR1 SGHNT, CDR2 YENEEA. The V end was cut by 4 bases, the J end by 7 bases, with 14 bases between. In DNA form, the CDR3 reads TGTGCCAGCAGCTCCGGGACAACTGAAAATGAGCAGTTCTTC. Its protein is CASSSGTTENEQFF.

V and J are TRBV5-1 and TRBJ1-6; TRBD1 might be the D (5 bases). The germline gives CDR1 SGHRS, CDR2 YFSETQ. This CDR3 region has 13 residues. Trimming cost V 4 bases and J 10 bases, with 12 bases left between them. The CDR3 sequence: CASSPGLESPLHF. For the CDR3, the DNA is TGCGCCAGCAGCCCGGGACTCGAATCACCCCTCCACTTT.

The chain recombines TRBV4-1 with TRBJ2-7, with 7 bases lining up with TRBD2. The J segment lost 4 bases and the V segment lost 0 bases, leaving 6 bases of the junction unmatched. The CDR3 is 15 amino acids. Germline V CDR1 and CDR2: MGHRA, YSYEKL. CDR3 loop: CASSQDPPGGYEQYF. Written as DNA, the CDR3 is TGCGCCAGCAGCCAAGATCCCCCGGGGGGTTACGAGCAGTACTTC.

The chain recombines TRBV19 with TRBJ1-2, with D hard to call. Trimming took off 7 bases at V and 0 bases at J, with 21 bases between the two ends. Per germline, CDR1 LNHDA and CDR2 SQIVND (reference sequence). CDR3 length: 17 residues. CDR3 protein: CASKSGRLGLTNYGYTF. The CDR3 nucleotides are TGTGCCAGTAAAAGTGGACGCCTCGGTCTAACTAACTATGGCTACACCTTC.

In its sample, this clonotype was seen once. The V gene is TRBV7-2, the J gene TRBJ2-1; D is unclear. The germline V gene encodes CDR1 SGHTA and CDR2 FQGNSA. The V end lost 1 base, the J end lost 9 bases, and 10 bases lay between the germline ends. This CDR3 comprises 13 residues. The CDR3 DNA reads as TGTGCCAGCAGCTTAGGGGGTCCGCGTGAGCAGTTCTTC. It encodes CASSLGGPREQFF.

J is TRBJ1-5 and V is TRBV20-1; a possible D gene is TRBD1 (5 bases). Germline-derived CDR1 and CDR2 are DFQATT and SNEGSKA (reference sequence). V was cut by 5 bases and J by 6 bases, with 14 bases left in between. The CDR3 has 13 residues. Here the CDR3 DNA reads TGCAGTGCTGGATCAGGGATTGCTCAGCCCCAGCATTTT. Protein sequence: CSAGSGIAQPQHF.

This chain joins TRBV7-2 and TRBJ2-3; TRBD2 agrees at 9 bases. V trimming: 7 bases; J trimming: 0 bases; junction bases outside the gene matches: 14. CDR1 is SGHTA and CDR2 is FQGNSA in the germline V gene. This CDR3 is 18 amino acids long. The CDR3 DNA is TGTGCCAGCACCCCCGCGGGGGGGGGCTCCATAAGCACAGATACGCAGTATTTT. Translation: CASTPAGGGSISTDTQYF.